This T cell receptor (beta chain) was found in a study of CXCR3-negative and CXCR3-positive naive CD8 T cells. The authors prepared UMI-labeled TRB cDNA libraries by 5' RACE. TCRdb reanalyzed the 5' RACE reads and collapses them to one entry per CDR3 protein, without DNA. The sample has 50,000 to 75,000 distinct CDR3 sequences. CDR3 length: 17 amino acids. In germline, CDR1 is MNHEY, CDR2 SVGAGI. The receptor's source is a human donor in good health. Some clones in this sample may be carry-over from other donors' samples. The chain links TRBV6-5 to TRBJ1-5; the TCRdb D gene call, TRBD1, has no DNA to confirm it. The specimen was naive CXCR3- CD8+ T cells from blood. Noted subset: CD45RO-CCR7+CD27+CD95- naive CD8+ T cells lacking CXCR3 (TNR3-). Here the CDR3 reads CASSHYPDRGGDQPQHF.